The clone carrying this T cell receptor beta chain appeared a single time. The data derive from a study of blood T cell repertoires in COVID-19. Germline CDR1 MRHNA, CDR2 SNTAGT. The CDR3 is 13 amino acids. V lost 6 bases and J lost 6, with 9 bases in between. Data came from immunoSEQ multiplex PCR; TCRdb stores just in-frame clones and leaves some out. Found here are roughly 160,000 clones, approximately 82% of them singletons; the top ten hold 15% to 20%. The gene calls are TRBV6-4 and TRBJ1-6, with a possible D match to TRBD1 (6 bases). The sample taken for sequencing was PBMCs or T cells enriched from blood (not recorded which). This TCR came from a man aged 55-75 years who had recovered from COVID-19. The CDR3 bases are TGTGCCAGCAGCCGGGACACTAATTCACCCCTCCACTTT. This sequence encodes CASSRDTNSPLHF.